This TCR beta chain was observed in a study of high-grade serous ovarian cancer treatment subgroups (dated by TCRdb to the early 2020s). Turning to the overall study: On average, each sample produced 14,000 to 15,000 sequencing reads and 6,000 to 9,500 unique TCR beta rearrangements. Under a laparoscopic triage algorithm, patients with high-grade serous ovarian cancer were grouped by complete gross resection or by neoadjuvant chemotherapy response, and the study profiled the TCR beta repertoires of these patients. Each patient contributed one primary tumor and two metastatic tumor samples, giving around 88 samples in total. The cohort comprised 30 or so patients: approximately ten with no residual disease after primary surgery (R0), approximately ten excellent NACT responders, and approximately ten poor NACT responders.

The germline V gene specifies SGHTA as CDR1 and FQGTGA as CDR2. The CDR3 runs 14 amino acids, cysteine and phenylalanine included. The read is trimmed to its CDR3 DNA, 42 bases read in frame from base 1. A distance of 13 bases separates the germline ends of V and J, which lose 4 bases and 7 bases respectively. Results the study describes overall, beyond this receptor: Repertoire similarity ranging from about 0.1 to 0.85 was observed between tumors from the same patient, whereas almost no similarity was observed between different patients. TCR clonal relatedness was found to be positively correlated with neoantigen level and, by trend, with copy number variation and mutation load derived from whole-genome sequencing. Because bulk tumor TCR sequencing provided no spatial information, insight into HGSC tumor complexity and diversity was limited. TCR repertoire analyses were focused on CDR3, and CDR1 and CDR2 were not analyzed.

The approximately 90 tumor samples underwent high-throughput TCR profiling with ImmunoSEQ. The study's processing was this. The repertoire diversity metrics included richness (unique productive sequences), clonality, evenness and relatedness, and the Bhattacharyya coefficient was used to measure similarity between samples. Conclusions stayed consistent in a sensitivity analysis that left out TCRs with fewer than two reads. TCRdb obtained this table from immuneACCESS and retained in-frame rearrangements with V and J assigned. These tables miss some clones; where compared with another copy, unresolved V genes account for less than half of the shortfall, and the remainder is unexplained. V, J and clone size derive from that table, while D and trimming were established from the DNA sequence. Across this sample there are about 16,000 clones, with approximately 73% seen only once. Approximately 5% of the sample comes from the top ten.

Collection of tumor samples took place before definitive surgery or chemotherapy. Genomic DNA was extracted by the MD Anderson Biospecimen Extraction Resource, and TCR sequencing was done by the MD Anderson Cancer Genomics Laboratory. This clone appeared a few times. The clone's antigen remains unknown. No much larger clone is present one base from it, and per-base qualities are unavailable. Sequenced sample: tumor tissue. This receptor chain uses TRBV7-3 and TRBJ2-2; matching of 5 bases hints at TRBD2 as the D gene. The source is a human donor with high-grade serous ovarian cancer. The DNA sequence is given as TGTGCCAGCAGCTCCAGAGGGAAAGGCGGGGAGCTGTTTTTT. Translated, it gives CASSSRGKGGELFF.